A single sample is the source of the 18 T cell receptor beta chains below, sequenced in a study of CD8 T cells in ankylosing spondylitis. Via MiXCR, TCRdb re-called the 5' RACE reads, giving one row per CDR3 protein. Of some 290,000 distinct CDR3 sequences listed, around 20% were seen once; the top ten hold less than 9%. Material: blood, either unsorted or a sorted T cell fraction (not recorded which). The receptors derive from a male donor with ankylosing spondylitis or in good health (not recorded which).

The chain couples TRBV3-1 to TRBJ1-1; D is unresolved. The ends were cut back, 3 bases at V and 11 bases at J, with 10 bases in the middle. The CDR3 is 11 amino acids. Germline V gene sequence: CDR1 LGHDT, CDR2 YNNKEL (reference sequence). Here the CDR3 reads CASSHNEIAFF. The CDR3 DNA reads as TGTGCCAGCAGCCATAATGAGATCGCTTTCTTT.

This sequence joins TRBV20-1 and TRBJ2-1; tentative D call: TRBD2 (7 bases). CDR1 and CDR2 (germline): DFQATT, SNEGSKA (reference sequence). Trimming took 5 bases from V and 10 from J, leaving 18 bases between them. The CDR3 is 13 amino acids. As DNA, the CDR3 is TGCAGTGCTGGACCGAGCAGGGGACTAGAGCAGTTCTTC. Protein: CSAGPSRGLEQFF.

CDR3 region: CSARDQRRRNTEAFF. The DNA for the CDR3 is TGCAGTGCTAGAGATCAACGACGGAGGAACACTGAAGCTTTCTTT. The chain uses TRBV20-1 and TRBJ1-1; no clear D gene. The ends were cut back, 0 bases at V and 1 base at J, with 12 bases in the middle. The CDR3 has 15 residues. The germline V gene encodes CDR1 DFQATT and CDR2 SNEGSKA (reference sequence).

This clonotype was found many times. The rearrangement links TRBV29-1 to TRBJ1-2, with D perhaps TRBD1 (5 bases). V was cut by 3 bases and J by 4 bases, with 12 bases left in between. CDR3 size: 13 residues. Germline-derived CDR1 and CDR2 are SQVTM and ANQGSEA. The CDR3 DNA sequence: TGCAGCGTTGATCTGTTCGGGGGCTATGGCTACACCTTC. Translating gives CSVDLFGGYGYTF.

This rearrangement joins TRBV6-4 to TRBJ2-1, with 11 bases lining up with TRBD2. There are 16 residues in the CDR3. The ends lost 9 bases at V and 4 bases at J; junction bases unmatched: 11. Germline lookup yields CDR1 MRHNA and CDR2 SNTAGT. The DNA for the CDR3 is TGTGCCAGTCGAGTCACTAGCGGGGGCCTTTACAATGAGCAGTTCTTC. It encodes CASRVTSGGLYNEQFF.

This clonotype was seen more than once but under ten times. CDR3 in DNA: TGTGCCAGCTCGGAGGGGGCGAGGTACACCGGGGAGCTGTTTTTT. This translates into CASSEGARYTGELFF. J is TRBJ2-2 and V is TRBV12-3 or TRBV12-4; tentatively, D is TRBD1 (7 bases). The CDR3 contains 15 residues. Trimming pared 8 bases from V and 3 bases from J, leaving 16 bases between.

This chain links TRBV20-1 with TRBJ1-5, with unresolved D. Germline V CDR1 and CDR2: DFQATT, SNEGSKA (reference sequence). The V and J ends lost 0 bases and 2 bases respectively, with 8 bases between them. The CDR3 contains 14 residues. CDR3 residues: CSARDQAGNQPQHF. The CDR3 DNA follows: TGCAGTGCTAGAGATCAGGCGGGCAATCAGCCCCAGCATTTT.

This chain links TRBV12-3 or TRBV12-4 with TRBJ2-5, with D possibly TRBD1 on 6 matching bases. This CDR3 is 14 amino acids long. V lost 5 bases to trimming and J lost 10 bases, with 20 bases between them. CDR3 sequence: CASSTGTRRQFQYF. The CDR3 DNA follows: TGTGCCAGCAGTACCGGGACACGGAGGCAGTTCCAGTACTTC.

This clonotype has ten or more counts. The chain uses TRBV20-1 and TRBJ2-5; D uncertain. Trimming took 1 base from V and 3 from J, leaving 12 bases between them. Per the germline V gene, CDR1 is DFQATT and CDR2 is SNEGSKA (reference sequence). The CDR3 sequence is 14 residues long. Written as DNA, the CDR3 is TGCAGTGCTAGAGGGGAAGCGTGGGAAGAGACCCAGTACTTC. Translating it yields CSARGEAWEETQYF.

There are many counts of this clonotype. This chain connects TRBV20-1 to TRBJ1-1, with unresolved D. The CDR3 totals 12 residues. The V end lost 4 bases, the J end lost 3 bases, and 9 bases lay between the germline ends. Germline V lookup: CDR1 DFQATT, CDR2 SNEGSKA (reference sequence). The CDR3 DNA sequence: TGCAGTGCTATAAGACTGGACACTGAAGCTTTCTTT. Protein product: CSAIRLDTEAFF.

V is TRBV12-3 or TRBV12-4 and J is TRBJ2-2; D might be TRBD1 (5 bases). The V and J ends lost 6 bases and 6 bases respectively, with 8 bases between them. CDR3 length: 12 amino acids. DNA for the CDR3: TGTGCCAGCAGGGGGCGTGCCGGGGAGCTGTTTTTT. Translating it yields CASRGRAGELFF.

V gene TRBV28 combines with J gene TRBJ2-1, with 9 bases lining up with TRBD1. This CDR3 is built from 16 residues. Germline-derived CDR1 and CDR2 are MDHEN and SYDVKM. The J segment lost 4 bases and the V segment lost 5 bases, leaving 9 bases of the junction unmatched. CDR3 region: CASSDGAGTGYNEQFF. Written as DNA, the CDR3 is TGTGCCAGCAGTGACGGAGCCGGGACAGGGTACAATGAGCAGTTCTTC.

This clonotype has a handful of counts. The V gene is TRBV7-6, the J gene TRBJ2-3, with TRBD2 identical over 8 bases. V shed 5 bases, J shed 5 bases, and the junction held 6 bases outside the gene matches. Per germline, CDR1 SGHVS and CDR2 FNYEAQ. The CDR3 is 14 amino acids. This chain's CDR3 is CASSGREEGDTQYF. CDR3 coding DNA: TGTGCCAGCAGCGGGCGGGAGGAGGGAGATACGCAGTATTTT.

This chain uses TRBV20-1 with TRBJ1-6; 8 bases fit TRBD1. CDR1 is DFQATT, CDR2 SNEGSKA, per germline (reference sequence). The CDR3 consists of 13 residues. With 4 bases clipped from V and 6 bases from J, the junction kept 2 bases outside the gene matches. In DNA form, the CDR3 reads TGCAGTGCTACAGGGGGCGGTAATTCACCCCTCCACTTT. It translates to CSATGGGNSPLHF.

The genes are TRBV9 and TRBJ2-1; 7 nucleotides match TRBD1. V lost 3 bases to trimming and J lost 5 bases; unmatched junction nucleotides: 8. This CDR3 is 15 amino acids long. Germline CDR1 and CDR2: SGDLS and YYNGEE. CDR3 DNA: TGTGCCAGCAGCGGCAGGGGGTCACATGACAATGAGCAGTTCTTC. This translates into CASSGRGSHDNEQFF.

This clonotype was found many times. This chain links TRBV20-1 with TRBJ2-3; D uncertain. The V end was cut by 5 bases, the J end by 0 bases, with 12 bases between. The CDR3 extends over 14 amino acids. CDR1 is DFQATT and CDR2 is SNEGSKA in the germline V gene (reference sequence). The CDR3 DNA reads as TGCAGTGCTTATATCCCGCCAAGCACAGATACGCAGTATTTT. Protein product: CSAYIPPSTDTQYF.

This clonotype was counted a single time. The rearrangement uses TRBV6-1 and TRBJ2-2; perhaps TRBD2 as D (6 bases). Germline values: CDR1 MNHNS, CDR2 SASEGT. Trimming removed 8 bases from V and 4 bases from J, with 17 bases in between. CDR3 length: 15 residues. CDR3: CASSFGGRGTGELFF. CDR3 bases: TGTGCCAGCTCCTTCGGGGGTAGAGGCACCGGGGAGCTGTTTTTT.

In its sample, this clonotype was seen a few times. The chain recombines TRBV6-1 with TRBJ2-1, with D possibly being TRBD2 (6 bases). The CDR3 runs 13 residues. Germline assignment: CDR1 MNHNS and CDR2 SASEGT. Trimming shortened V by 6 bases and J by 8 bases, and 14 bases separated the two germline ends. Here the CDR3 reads CASRPGSPHEQFF. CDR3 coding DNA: TGTGCCAGCAGGCCCGGGAGCCCCCATGAGCAGTTCTTC.